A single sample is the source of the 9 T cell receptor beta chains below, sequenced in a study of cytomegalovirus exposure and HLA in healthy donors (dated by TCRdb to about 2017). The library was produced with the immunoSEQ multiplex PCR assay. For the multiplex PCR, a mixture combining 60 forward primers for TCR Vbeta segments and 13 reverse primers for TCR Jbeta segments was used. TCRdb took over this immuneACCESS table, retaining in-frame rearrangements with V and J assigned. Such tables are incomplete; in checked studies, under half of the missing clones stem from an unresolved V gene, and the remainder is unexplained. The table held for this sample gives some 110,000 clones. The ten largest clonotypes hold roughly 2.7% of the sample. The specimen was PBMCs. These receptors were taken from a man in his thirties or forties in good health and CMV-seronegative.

CDR3 nucleotides: TGTGCCAGCAGTCCACTAGCGGGAGTGGGTGAGCAGTACTTC. Amino acid sequence: CASSPLAGVGEQYF. V and J are TRBV28 and TRBJ2-7; TRBD2 agrees at 11 bases. Germline CDR1 is MDHEN and CDR2 is SYDVKM. The V and J ends lost 5 bases and 7 bases, in that order; junction bases with no gene match: 7. CDR3 length equals 14 residues.

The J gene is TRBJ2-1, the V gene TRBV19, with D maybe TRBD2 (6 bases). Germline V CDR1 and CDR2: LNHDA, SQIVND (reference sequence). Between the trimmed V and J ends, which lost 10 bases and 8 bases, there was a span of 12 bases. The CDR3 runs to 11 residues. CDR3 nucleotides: TGTGCCACGGAGGGTTTGGATGAGCAGTTCTTC. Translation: CATEGLDEQFF.

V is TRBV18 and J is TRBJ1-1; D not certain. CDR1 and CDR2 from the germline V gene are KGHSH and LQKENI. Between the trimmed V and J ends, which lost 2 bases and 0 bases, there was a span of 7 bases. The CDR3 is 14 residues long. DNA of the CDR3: TGTGCCAGCTCACCAGCAGTCATGAACACTGAAGCTTTCTTT. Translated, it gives CASSPAVMNTEAFF.

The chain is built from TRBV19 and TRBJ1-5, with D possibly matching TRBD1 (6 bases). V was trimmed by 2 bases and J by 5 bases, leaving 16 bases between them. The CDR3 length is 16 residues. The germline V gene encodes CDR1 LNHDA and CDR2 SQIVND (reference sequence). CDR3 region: CASSILFGSGDQPQHF. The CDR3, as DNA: TGTGCCAGTAGTATACTCTTTGGGTCAGGGGATCAGCCCCAGCATTTT.

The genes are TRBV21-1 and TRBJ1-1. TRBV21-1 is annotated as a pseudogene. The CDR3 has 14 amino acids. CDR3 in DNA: TGTGCCAGCAGCGGAATTCGGGAGAACACTGAAGCTTTCTTT. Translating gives CASSGIRENTEAFF.

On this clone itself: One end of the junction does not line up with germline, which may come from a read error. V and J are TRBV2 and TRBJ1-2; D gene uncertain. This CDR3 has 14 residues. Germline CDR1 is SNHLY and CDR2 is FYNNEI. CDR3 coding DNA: TGTGCCGGCAGAATCGACACCGCTAACTATGGCTACACCTTC. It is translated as CAGRIDTANYGYTF.

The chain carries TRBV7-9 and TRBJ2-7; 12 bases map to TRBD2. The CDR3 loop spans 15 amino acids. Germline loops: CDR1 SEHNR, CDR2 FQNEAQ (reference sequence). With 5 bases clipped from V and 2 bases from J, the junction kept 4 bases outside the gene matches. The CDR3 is CASSHRLAGAYEQYF. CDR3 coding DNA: TGTGCCAGCAGCCACAGACTAGCGGGGGCCTACGAGCAGTACTTC.

CDR3 DNA: TGTGCCAGTAGTATATCACTTAACTATGGCTACACCTTC. Protein sequence: CASSISLNYGYTF. The V and J genes are TRBV19 and TRBJ1-2; D remains ambiguous. V shed 2 bases and J shed 1 base, with 5 bases lying between them. The germline V gene has CDR1 LNHDA and CDR2 SQIVND (reference sequence). The CDR3 is made up of 13 amino acids.

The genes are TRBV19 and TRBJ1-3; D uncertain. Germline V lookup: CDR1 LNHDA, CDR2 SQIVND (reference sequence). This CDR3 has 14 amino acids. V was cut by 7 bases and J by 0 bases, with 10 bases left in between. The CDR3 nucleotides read TGTGCCAGTACGGGGAGACTCTCTGGAAACACCATATATTTT. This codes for CASTGRLSGNTIYF. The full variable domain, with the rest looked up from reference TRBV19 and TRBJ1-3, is DGGITQSPKYLFRKEGQNVTLSCEQNLNHDAMYWYRQDPGQGLRLIYYSQIVNDFQKGDIAEGYSVSREKKESFPLTVTSAQKNPTAFYLCASTGRLSGNTIYFGEGSWLTVV.